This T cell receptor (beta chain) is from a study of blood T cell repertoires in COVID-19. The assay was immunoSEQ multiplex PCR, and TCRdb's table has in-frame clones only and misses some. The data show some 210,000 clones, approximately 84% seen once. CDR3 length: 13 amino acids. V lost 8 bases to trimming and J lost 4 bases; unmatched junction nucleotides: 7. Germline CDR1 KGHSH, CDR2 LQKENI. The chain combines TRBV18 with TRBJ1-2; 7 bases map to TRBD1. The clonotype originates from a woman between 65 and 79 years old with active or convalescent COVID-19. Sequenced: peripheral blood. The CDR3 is CASADRELYGYTF. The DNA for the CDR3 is TGTGCCAGCGCAGACAGGGAACTCTATGGCTACACCTTC.